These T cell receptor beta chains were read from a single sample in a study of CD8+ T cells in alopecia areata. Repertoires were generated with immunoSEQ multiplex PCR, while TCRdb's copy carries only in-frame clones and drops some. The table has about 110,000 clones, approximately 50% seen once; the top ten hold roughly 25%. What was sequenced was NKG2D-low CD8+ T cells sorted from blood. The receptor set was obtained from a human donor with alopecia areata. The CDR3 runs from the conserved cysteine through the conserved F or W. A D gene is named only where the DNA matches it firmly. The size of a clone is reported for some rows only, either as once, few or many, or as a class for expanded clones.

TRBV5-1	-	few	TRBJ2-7	CASSPSIGKEYF	TGCGCCAGCAGCCCCTCCATTGGAAAGGAGTACTTC
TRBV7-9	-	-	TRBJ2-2	CASSPGQGFNTGELFF	TGTGCCAGCAGCCCGGGTCAGGGTTTTAACACCGGGGAGCTGTTTTTT
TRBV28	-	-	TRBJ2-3	CASSLRYSTDTQYF	TGTGCCAGCAGTTTAAGGTACAGCACAGATACGCAGTATTTT
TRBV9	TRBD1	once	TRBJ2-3	CASSAATGRDTQYF	TGTGCCAGCAGCGCGGCGACAGGGCGGGATACGCAGTATTTT
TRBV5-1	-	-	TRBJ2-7	CASRSLDPHPEQYF	TGCGCCAGCCGATCTTTGGACCCACATCCTGAGCAGTACTTC
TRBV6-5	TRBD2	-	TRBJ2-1	CASSYSRLAGEGEQFF	TGTGCCAGCAGTTACTCGAGACTAGCGGGAGAGGGTGAGCAGTTCTTC
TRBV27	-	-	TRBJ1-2	CASSPTGTTVNGYTF	TGTGCCAGCAGCCCCACCGGGACTACAGTAAATGGCTACACCTTC
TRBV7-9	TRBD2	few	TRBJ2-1	CASIHSGGNEQFF	TGTGCCAGCATCCATAGCGGGGGGAATGAGCAGTTCTTC
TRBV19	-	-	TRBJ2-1	CASSIAGPNEQFF	TGTGCCAGTAGTATAGCGGGGCCTAATGAGCAGTTCTTC
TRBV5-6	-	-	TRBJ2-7	CASMPGTGKYEQYF	TGTGCCAGCATGCCTGGGACGGGAAAATACGAGCAGTACTTC
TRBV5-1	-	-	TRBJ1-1	CASSLHLESMNTEAFF	TGCGCCAGCAGCTTGCACTTGGAATCGATGAACACTGAAGCTTTCTTT
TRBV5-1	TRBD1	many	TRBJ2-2	CASKRQGTGELFF	TGCGCCAGTAAGCGACAGGGGACCGGGGAGCTGTTTTTT
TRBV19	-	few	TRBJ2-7	CAAGKLHEQYF	TGTGCCGCAGGGAAGTTGCACGAGCAGTACTTC
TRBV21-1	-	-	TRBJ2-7	CASSKGRGTGIFSYEQYF	TGTGCCAGCAGCAAAGGTCGGGGGACAGGGATCTTCTCCTACGAGCAGTACTTC
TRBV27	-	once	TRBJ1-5	CASSFGQSNQPQHF	TGTGCCAGCAGTTTCGGGCAGAGCAATCAGCCCCAGCATTTT
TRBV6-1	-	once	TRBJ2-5	CASSVRGSWETQYF	TGTGCCAGCAGTGTGAGGGGCTCTTGGGAGACCCAGTACTTC
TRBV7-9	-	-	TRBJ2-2	CASTDRSSGELFF	TGTGCCAGCACCGACAGGTCCTCCGGGGAGCTGTTTTTT
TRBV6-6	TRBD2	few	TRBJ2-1	CASSVAGSINEQFF	TGTGCCAGCAGTGTAGCGGGATCGATCAATGAGCAGTTCTTC
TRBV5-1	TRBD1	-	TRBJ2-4	CASSWGFRGNWNIQYF	TGCGCCAGCAGCTGGGGGTTCAGGGGGAATTGGAACATTCAGTACTTC
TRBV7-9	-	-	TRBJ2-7	CASSLVPGDEQYF	TGTGCCAGCAGCTTAGTCCCGGGGGACGAGCAGTACTTC
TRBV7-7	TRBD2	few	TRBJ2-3	CASSSGLAGHTDTQYF	TGTGCTAGCAGCTCAGGACTAGCGGGTCACACAGATACGCAGTATTTT
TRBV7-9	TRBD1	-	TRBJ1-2	CASSPTGVEEHGYTF	TGTGCCAGCAGCCCCACAGGGGTTGAAGAGCATGGCTACACCTTC
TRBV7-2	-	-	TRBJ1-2	CASSPAARVNYGYTF	TGTGCCAGCAGCCCGGCCGCGAGAGTTAACTATGGCTACACCTTC
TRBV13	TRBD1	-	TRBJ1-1	CASSFDRGYTEAFF	TGTGCCAGCAGCTTCGACAGGGGGTACACTGAAGCTTTCTTT
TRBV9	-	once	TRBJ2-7	CASSKNSGTLDEQYF	TGTGCCAGCAGCAAGAATTCCGGGACACTGGACGAGCAGTACTTC
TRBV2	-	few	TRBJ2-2	CASSGGTQKSNTGELFF	TGTGCCAGCAGTGGGGGGACTCAGAAATCGAACACCGGGGAGCTGTTTTTT
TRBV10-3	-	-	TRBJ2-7	CASGGNEQYF	TGTGCCTCCGGTGGTAACGAGCAGTACTTC
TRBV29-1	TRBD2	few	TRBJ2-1	CSDVSGRSNEQFF	TGCAGCGACGTTAGCGGGAGGTCTAATGAGCAGTTCTTC
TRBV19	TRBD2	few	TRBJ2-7	CATEGTSGSGSYEQYF	TGTGCGACAGAAGGGACTAGCGGGAGTGGGTCCTACGAGCAGTACTTC
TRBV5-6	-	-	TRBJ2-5	CASSVQGRPETQYF	TGTGCCAGCAGCGTCCAGGGGCGGCCCGAGACCCAGTACTTC
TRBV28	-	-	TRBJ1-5	CASSLFRNQPQHF	TGTGCCAGCAGTTTGTTTAGGAATCAGCCCCAGCATTTT
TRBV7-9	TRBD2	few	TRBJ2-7	CASSSARTSGSYEQYF	TGTGCCAGCAGCTCCGCCCGTACTAGCGGGAGCTACGAGCAGTACTTC
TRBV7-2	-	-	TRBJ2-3	CASSQGTSSGDTQYF	TGTGCCAGCAGCCAGGGGACCTCGTCAGGAGATACGCAGTATTTT
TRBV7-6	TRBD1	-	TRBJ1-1	CASSRTGGAITEAFF	TGTGCCAGCAGCCGGACAGGGGGCGCGATAACTGAAGCTTTCTTT
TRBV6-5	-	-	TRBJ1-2	CASRPRTVNYGYTF	TGTGCCAGCCGACCCCGGACAGTTAACTATGGCTACACCTTC
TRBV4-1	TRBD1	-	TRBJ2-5	CASSHGTGQETQYF	TGCGCCAGCAGCCATGGGACAGGCCAAGAGACCCAGTACTTC
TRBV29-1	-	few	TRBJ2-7	CSVEDRSVWSSYEQYF	TGCAGCGTTGAAGATCGGTCCGTCTGGAGCTCCTACGAGCAGTACTTC
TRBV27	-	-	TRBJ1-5	CASSPILGPQHF	TGTGCCAGCAGTCCTATTTTGGGGCCCCAGCATTTT
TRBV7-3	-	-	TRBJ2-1	CASSLSGGPSNEQFF	TGTGCCAGCAGCTTATCAGGAGGGCCGAGCAATGAGCAGTTCTTC
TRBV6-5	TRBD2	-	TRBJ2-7	CASSYGTRGYEQYF	TGTGCCAGCAGTTACGGGACTAGGGGCTACGAGCAGTACTTC
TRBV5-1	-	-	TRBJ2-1	CASSWNPANEQFF	TGCGCCAGCAGCTGGAACCCGGCGAATGAGCAGTTCTTC
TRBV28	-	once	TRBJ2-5	CASSLETQYF	TGTGCCAGCAGTTTGGAGACCCAGTACTTC
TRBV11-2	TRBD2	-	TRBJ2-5	CASSSRTSGGGETQYF	TGTGCCAGCAGCAGCCGGACTAGCGGAGGGGGAGAGACCCAGTACTTC
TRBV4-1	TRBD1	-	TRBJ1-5	CASSLQPGQGDQPQHF	TGCGCCAGCAGCCTTCAACCGGGACAGGGAGATCAGCCCCAGCATTTT
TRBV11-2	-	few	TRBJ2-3	CASSLASGPDTQYF	TGTGCCAGCAGCTTAGCCTCAGGGCCAGATACGCAGTATTTT
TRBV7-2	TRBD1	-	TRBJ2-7	CASSAGTGSTYEQYF	TGTGCCAGCAGCGCCGGGACAGGGTCCACCTACGAGCAGTACTTC
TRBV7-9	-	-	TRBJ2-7	CASSNTYEQYF	TGTGCCAGCAGCAATACCTACGAGCAGTACTTC
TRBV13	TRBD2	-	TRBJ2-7	CASSPGLAGDEQYF	TGTGCCAGCAGCCCGGGACTAGCGGGAGACGAGCAGTACTTC
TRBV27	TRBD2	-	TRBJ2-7	CASSFVDPSGSSYEQYF	TGTGCCAGCAGTTTTGTCGACCCTAGCGGGAGTTCCTACGAGCAGTACTTC
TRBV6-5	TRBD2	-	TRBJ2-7	CASSYWPVAGADEQYF	TGTGCCAGCAGTTACTGGCCTGTAGCGGGAGCAGACGAGCAGTACTTC